The clone carrying this T cell receptor beta chain was observed a handful of times. What it recognizes is unknown. This record belongs to a study of cytomegalovirus exposure and HLA in healthy donors. The PCR ran on 60 Vbeta and 13 Jbeta primers. Method: immunoSEQ multiplex PCR; TCRdb's copy keeps in-frame clones and lacks some. Here the sample spans some 150,000 clones, roughly 60% being singletons. This CDR3 has 15 residues. Trimming at V came to 5 bases and at J to 0 bases, leaving 5 bases not matched to a gene. Germline V lookup: CDR1 MNHEY, CDR2 SMNVEV (reference sequence). Findings and caveats of the study: Analysis was performed later, and it showed HLA-associated TCR beta chains to be more clonally expanded than equally common others.

The V call is TRBV27, the J call TRBJ1-2, with TRBD1 identical over 8 bases. The source is a man aged 40-50 years in good health and CMV-seronegative. Input material: PBMCs. The CDR3 reads CASSMRQGSNYGYTF. As DNA, the CDR3 is TGTGCCAGCAGTATGAGACAGGGGTCTAACTATGGCTACACCTTC.